A single sample gave rise to the 8 T cell receptor beta chains below, sequenced in a study of Ad26.COV2.S vaccination and SARS-CoV-2 variants. Using immunoSEQ multiplex PCR, the repertoire was profiled, and TCRdb retains in-frame clones only, with some absent. The table lists under 550,000 clones, 88% of them singletons, with roughly 4% in the top ten. Documented treatment: about 20 received Ad26.COV2.S at low or high dose, single or two shots; about 5 received placebo; per-sample allocation not given. The investigators took samples on day 63 after the first vaccine or placebo injection. The material sequenced was peripheral blood, taken in a trial of Ad26.COV2.S vaccine versus placebo. These receptors were collected from a person aged 18-65 years who received the Ad26.COV2.S COVID-19 vaccine or a placebo.

This clone was counted a single time. The DNA for the CDR3 is TGTGCCAGCAGCTCCTGGACAGGGACCAACACCGGGGAGCTGTTTTTT. Its translation is CASSSWTGTNTGELFF. The chain is built from TRBV7-6 and TRBJ2-2; 8 bases match TRBD1. The CDR3 sequence is 16 residues long. The germline gives CDR1 SGHVS, CDR2 FNYEAQ. V shed 4 bases, J shed 2 bases, and the junction held 6 bases outside the gene matches. Drawing the rest from reference TRBV7-6 and TRBJ2-2, the complete variable domain is GAGVSQSPRYKVTKRGQDVALRCDPISGHVSLYWYRQALGQGPEFLTYFNYEAQQDKSGLPNDRFSAERPEGSISTLTIQRTEQRDSAMYRCASSSWTGTNTGELFFGEGSRLTVL.

This clone was seen only a few times. The chain joins TRBV9 to TRBJ2-1; tentative D call: TRBD2 (5 bases). The germline gives CDR1 SGDLS, CDR2 YYNGEE. The CDR3 has 16 amino acids. V gave up 2 bases and J gave up 4 bases, with 16 bases separating them. The CDR3 region is CASSVGSLAYYNEQFF. The CDR3 nucleotides are TGTGCCAGCAGCGTGGGGTCCCTAGCCTATTACAATGAGCAGTTCTTC.

This rearrangement joins TRBV6-4 to TRBJ2-2; D is perhaps TRBD1 (5 bases). Germline V gene data show CDR1 as MRHNA and CDR2 as SNTAGT. The CDR3 is 16 amino acids. Trimming cost V 0 bases and J 5 bases, with 13 bases left between them. DNA of the CDR3: TGTGCCAGCAGTGACTCGGCAGGGCAAGGGACCGGGGAGCTGTTTTTT. As protein: CASSDSAGQGTGELFF.

The chain combines TRBV19 with TRBJ1-5, with a tentative D call TRBD1 (6 bases). CDR1 and CDR2 (germline): LNHDA, SQIVND (reference sequence). The CDR3 contains 17 residues. The V and J ends lost 0 bases and 0 bases respectively, with 12 bases between them. CDR3 residues: CASSIDRETGSNQPQHF. The CDR3 DNA sequence: TGTGCCAGTAGTATAGATCGGGAGACAGGTAGCAATCAGCCCCAGCATTTT.

The CDR3 DNA reads as TGTGCCAGCAGTTACTTACAGCCCACCGGGGAGCTGTTTTTT. It translates to CASSYLQPTGELFF. The chain is built from TRBV6-2 or TRBV6-3 and TRBJ2-2; D remains ambiguous. The germline V and J ends were trimmed by 1 base and 4 bases, with 7 bases remaining between them. The CDR3 extends over 14 amino acids. Germline V gene data show CDR1 as MNHEY and CDR2 as SVGEGT.

The chain recombines TRBV7-2 with TRBJ1-4; tentatively, D is TRBD1 (5 bases). The CDR3 length is 13 residues. The germline V gene encodes CDR1 SGHTA and CDR2 FQGNSA. Trimming stripped 5 bases from V and 7 bases from J, with 11 bases between. CDR3 sequence reads: CASSPRGGEKLFF. In DNA, the CDR3 is TGTGCCAGCAGCCCCCGCGGGGGTGAAAAACTGTTTTTT.

The chain uses TRBV4-2 and TRBJ2-7; D is possibly TRBD2 (6 bases). In germline, CDR1 is LGHNA, CDR2 YNFKEQ. V shed 1 base and J shed 4 bases, with 14 bases lying between them. The length of the CDR3 is 15 residues. The CDR3 nucleotides read TGTGCCAGCAGCCAAGTTTGGGACTCAAGTTACGAGCAGTACTTC. This codes for CASSQVWDSSYEQYF.

The genes are TRBV4-1 and TRBJ2-7; no reliable D call. CDR1 is MGHRA, CDR2 YSYEKL, per germline. Between the trimmed V and J ends, which lost 2 bases and 6 bases, there was a span of 14 bases. This CDR3 contains 14 residues. The CDR3 DNA reads TGCGCCAGCAGCCAACCCACCCAGTCCCCCGAGCAGTACTTC. Protein: CASSQPTQSPEQYF.